Following are 20 T cell receptor beta chains from one sample sequenced in a study of blood T cell repertoires in COVID-19. Data came from immunoSEQ multiplex PCR; TCRdb stores just in-frame clones and leaves some out. This sample has 200,000 to 300,000 clones; about 89% occur once, and the top ten carry 2% to 3%. What was sequenced was peripheral blood. The receptors come from a woman in her forties or fifties with acute or convalescent COVID-19.

The chain has TRBV28 and TRBJ2-7, with no clear D. With 2 bases removed from V and 11 bases from J, the gap between germline ends came to 13 bases. Germline loops: CDR1 MDHEN, CDR2 SYDVKM. This CDR3 region has 12 residues. As DNA, the CDR3 is TGTGCCAGCAGTTTAAGCTTGGCAGGAAAGTACTTC. Amino acid sequence: CASSLSLAGKYF.

This chain links TRBV7-8 with TRBJ1-4; D is possibly TRBD1 (6 bases). CDR3 length: 15 residues. Trimming took 5 bases from V and 8 from J, leaving 18 bases between them. Per the germline V gene, CDR1 is SGHVS and CDR2 is FQNEAQ. The DNA of the CDR3 is TGTGCCAGCAGCCCCGTCAGGGGCAGAGACGAAAAACTGTTTTTT. This sequence encodes CASSPVRGRDEKLFF.

The rearrangement uses TRBV9 and TRBJ1-1; D not certain. Trimming took 0 bases from V and 1 from J, leaving 7 bases between them. CDR1 SGDLS and CDR2 YYNGEE come from the germline V gene. The CDR3 length is 14 residues. CDR3 residues: CASSVDRQNTEAFF. The CDR3 DNA reads TGTGCCAGCAGCGTAGATAGACAGAACACTGAAGCTTTCTTT.

The chain links TRBV5-6 to TRBJ2-2; 7 bases agree with TRBD1. This CDR3 has 17 residues. The germline gives CDR1 SGHDT, CDR2 YYEEEE. Losses at the gene ends were 2 bases for V and 2 bases for J; bases not matched to a gene: 9. The CDR3 DNA reads as TGTGCCAGCAGCTTAAGGGGGCCGCTCATCAACACCGGGGAGCTGTTTTTT. Its protein product is CASSLRGPLINTGELFF.

The chain joins TRBV6-5 to TRBJ1-2, with 9 positions matching TRBD1. The J segment lost 5 bases and the V segment lost 0 bases, leaving 4 bases of the junction unmatched. This CDR3 region has 15 residues. CDR1 and CDR2 from the germline V gene are MNHEY and SVGAGI. In nucleotides, the CDR3 is TGTGCCAGCAGTTACTCAACAGGGGGCGCGTATGGCTACACCTTC. It yields the protein CASSYSTGGAYGYTF.

The V and J genes are TRBV5-8 and TRBJ1-5; D might be TRBD1 (6 bases). The V gene lost 4 bases and the J gene lost 4 bases, with 15 bases spanning the gap. The germline V gene encodes CDR1 SGHTS and CDR2 YDEGEE. The CDR3 loop spans 15 amino acids. In nucleotides, the CDR3 is TGTGCCAGCAGCGGACAGAACTCGGCTAATCAGCCCCAGCATTTT. Translated, it gives CASSGQNSANQPQHF.

This chain joins TRBV9 and TRBJ2-1, with TRBD1 matching 8 bases. J was trimmed by 6 bases and V by 3 bases; bases with no gene match: 8. This CDR3 comprises 15 residues. CDR1 and CDR2 (germline): SGDLS, YYNGEE. The CDR3 bases are TGTGCCAGCAGCGGGCCTGACAGGGGAGGCAATGAGCAGTTCTTC. It codes for CASSGPDRGGNEQFF.

The gene calls are TRBV11-2 and TRBJ1-5, with D uncertain. V was shortened by 1 base and J by 3 bases, with 10 bases between the two germline ends. In germline, CDR1 is SGHAT, CDR2 FQNNGV. The CDR3 length is 15 residues. Written as DNA, the CDR3 is TGTGCCAGCAGCTTAGTCCCAGATCACAATCAGCCCCAGCATTTT. Amino acid sequence: CASSLVPDHNQPQHF.

The J gene is TRBJ1-1, the V gene TRBV19, with 10 bases that match TRBD1. J lost 2 bases, V lost 4 bases, and 4 bases had no gene match. Germline CDR1 reads LNHDA; CDR2 reads SQIVND (reference sequence). The CDR3 totals 15 residues. CDR3 region: CASSSRQGANTEAFF. CDR3 coding DNA: TGTGCCAGTAGTAGCCGACAGGGGGCAAACACTGAAGCTTTCTTT.

The chain carries TRBV28 and TRBJ2-7; possibly TRBD2 for D (6 bases). Germline values: CDR1 MDHEN, CDR2 SYDVKM. CDR3 length: 14 amino acids. V lost 6 bases, J lost 4 bases, and 16 bases lay in between. The CDR3 DNA sequence: TGTGCCAGCAGAATTGGTAGCGGTGATTACGAGCAGTACTTC. Translating it yields CASRIGSGDYEQYF.

V is TRBV19 and J is TRBJ1-6; 9 positions agree with TRBD1. This CDR3 region has 15 residues. The J segment lost 9 bases and the V segment lost 3 bases, leaving 6 bases of the junction unmatched. Looked up from germline, CDR1 is LNHDA and CDR2 is SQIVND (reference sequence). The CDR3: CASSIRDRAGSPLHF. CDR3 bases: TGTGCCAGTAGTATCCGGGACAGGGCAGGTTCACCCCTCCACTTT.

This clone was detected only once. The limits of the CDR3 on the DNA are not certain, so only TCRdb's listed CDR3 is given. The rearrangement links TRBV11-3 to TRBJ2-1; the listed D gene, TRBD2, was not tested against the DNA. Germline V gene sequence: CDR1 SGHNT, CDR2 YENEEA. 13 amino acids form the CDR3, both terminal residues included. The chain's CDR3 is CASSLVGGGAPFF.

This clone was seen a handful of times. The CDR3: CASSQEVRPDRGGGYTF. Here the CDR3 DNA reads TGCGCCAGCAGCCAAGAAGTCCGTCCGGACAGGGGGGGTGGCTACACCTTC. The J gene is TRBJ1-2, the V gene TRBV4-1, with 10 bases lining up with TRBD1. The CDR3 length is 17 residues. The V segment lost 0 bases and the J segment 7 bases; nucleotides outside the gene matches: 11. The V gene's germline CDR1 is MGHRA and CDR2 YSYEKL.

The J gene is TRBJ1-2, the V gene TRBV7-2; D is unresolved. Between the trimmed V and J ends, which lost 2 bases and 3 bases, there was a span of 7 bases. The germline CDR1 and CDR2 sequences are SGHTA and FQGNSA. The CDR3 loop spans 13 amino acids. The DNA for the CDR3 is TGTGCCAGCAGCTTAACAGTAGACTATGGCTACACCTTC. The encoded protein is CASSLTVDYGYTF.

Concerning this clone itself: Other DNA sequences in this specimen translate into the identical CDR3. The genes are TRBV24-1 and TRBJ1-5; D gene unclear. CDR3 length: 12 amino acids. Germline V gene lookup returns CDR1 KGHDR and CDR2 SFDVKD. V was shortened by 2 bases and J by 4 bases, with 2 bases between the two germline ends. The CDR3 is CATSDSNQPQHF. The CDR3 DNA reads as TGTGCCACCAGTGATTCAAATCAGCCCCAGCATTTT.

The gene calls are TRBV7-2 and TRBJ2-2; the D gene is possibly TRBD1 (6 bases). CDR1 and CDR2 from the germline V gene are SGHTA and FQGNSA. This CDR3 spans 16 amino acids. Deletions cut 0 bases from V and 5 bases from J, with 13 bases between. CDR3 in DNA: TGTGCCAGCAGCTTAGCTCTGGGGGCAGGAACCGGGGAGCTGTTTTTT. Translated: CASSLALGAGTGELFF.

The sample holds one count of this clone. The chain uses TRBV10-3 and TRBJ2-3; 7 nucleotides align to TRBD2. CDR1 and CDR2 from the germline V gene are ENHRY and SYGVKD. This CDR3 is 16 amino acids long. Losses at the gene ends were 0 bases for V and 4 bases for J; bases not matched to a gene: 7. The CDR3 DNA reads as TGTGCCATCAGTGAGTCGGCGGGAGTTTCCCCAGATACGCAGTATTTT. Its translation: CAISESAGVSPDTQYF.

The chain recombines TRBV24-1 with TRBJ2-1; 8 positions match TRBD2. This CDR3 region has 17 residues. In germline, CDR1 is KGHDR, CDR2 SFDVKD. Trimming removed 4 bases from V and 0 bases from J; junction bases left unmatched: 7. The DNA of the CDR3 is TGTGCCACCAGTGACCCCCGGGGGGGTGGCTCCTACAATGAGCAGTTCTTC. Its protein is CATSDPRGGGSYNEQFF.

The chain is built from TRBV4-3 and TRBJ2-1; a possible D gene is TRBD2 (6 bases). V shed 1 base and J shed 0 bases, with 28 bases lying between them. The CDR3 contains 22 residues. Per germline, CDR1 LGHNA and CDR2 YSLEER. The CDR3 region has the DNA TGCGCCAGCAGCCAAGCCCCTCCTGGGGCGGGGAGGCTGGCCAGCTCCTACAATGAGCAGTTCTTC. Translation: CASSQAPPGAGRLASSYNEQFF.

The genes are TRBV5-1 and TRBJ2-5, with D perhaps TRBD1 (5 bases). The CDR3 spans 16 residues. The ends were cut back, 0 bases at V and 2 bases at J, with 14 bases in the middle. Germline loops: CDR1 SGHRS, CDR2 YFSETQ. CDR3 in amino acids: CASSLVGQGNQETQYF. The CDR3 region has the DNA TGCGCCAGCAGCTTGGTGGGGCAGGGAAATCAAGAGACCCAGTACTTC. The full variable domain, with the rest looked up from reference TRBV5-1 and TRBJ2-5, is KAGVTQTPRYLIKTRGQQVTLSCSPISGHRSVSWYQQTPGQGLQFLFEYFSETQRNKGNFPGRFSGRQFSNSRSEMNVSTLELGDSALYLCASSLVGQGNQETQYFGPGTRLLVL.